These 31 T cell receptor beta chains share one sample of origin, sequenced in a study of identical twins. Each CDR3 protein is one row after TCRdb ran MiXCR on the 5' RACE reads. The repertoire holds hundreds of thousands of distinct CDR3 sequences, with under 9% as singletons. This sample was shared with a second study, whose subject was yellow fever vaccine responses in identical twins.

Source material: PBMCs. Receptor source: a woman under 30 in good health.

The table lists this clonotype with many counts. The chain combines TRBV29-1 with TRBJ2-1; possible D gene TRBD2, 5 bases. V was cut by 4 bases and J by 2 bases, with 9 bases left in between. The CDR3 length is 13 residues. Germline CDR1 and CDR2: SQVTM and ANQGSEA. CDR3 sequence: CSVAGLAYNEQFF. CDR3 bases: TGCAGCGTTGCAGGACTGGCCTACAATGAGCAGTTCTTC.

The V and J genes are TRBV6-2 or TRBV6-3 and TRBJ2-1; maybe TRBD2 (5 bases). Germline CDR1 and CDR2: MNHEY and SVGEGT. There are 16 residues in the CDR3. Trimming stripped 6 bases from V and 3 bases from J, with 18 bases between. This CDR3 reads CASSSLQFRDYNEQFF. CDR3 sequence (DNA): TGTGCCAGCAGCAGTTTGCAATTCCGGGACTACAATGAGCAGTTCTTC.

The sample holds many counts of this clonotype. V usage is TRBV4-3 and J usage is TRBJ2-2, with 10 nucleotides matching TRBD2. This CDR3 has 17 amino acids. Germline-derived CDR1 and CDR2 are LGHNA and YSLEER. V shed 2 bases, J shed 1 base, and the junction held 4 bases outside the gene matches. The CDR3 protein is CASSQSAGGQNTGELFF. DNA of the CDR3: TGCGCCAGCAGCCAATCAGCGGGAGGGCAGAACACCGGGGAGCTGTTTTTT.

This clonotype showed up just a few times. The gene calls are TRBV28 and TRBJ2-3, with 9 bases lining up with TRBD1. This CDR3 spans 16 amino acids. With 2 bases clipped from V and 4 bases from J, the junction kept 7 bases outside the gene matches. Germline CDR1 MDHEN, CDR2 SYDVKM. The CDR3 here is CASSLDHGTGPDTQYF. The CDR3 DNA is TGTGCCAGCAGTTTAGACCACGGGACAGGGCCAGATACGCAGTATTTT.

DNA for the CDR3: TGTGCCAGCAGCCAGCCGGACAGGGGAAATTTCTACGAGCAGTACTTC. Translated, it gives CASSQPDRGNFYEQYF. This rearrangement joins TRBV5-6 to TRBJ2-7; 9 nucleotides agree with TRBD1. The CDR3 loop spans 16 amino acids. Germline-derived CDR1 and CDR2 are SGHDT and YYEEEE. The V and J ends lost 4 bases and 3 bases, in that order; junction bases with no gene match: 11.

This clonotype was observed a few times. The chain uses TRBV27 and TRBJ2-7; perhaps D is TRBD1 or TRBD2 (5 bases each). V lost 5 bases, J lost 4 bases, and 18 bases lay in between. This CDR3 is 15 amino acids long. Germline loops: CDR1 MNHEY, CDR2 SMNVEV (reference sequence). As DNA, the CDR3 is TGTGCCAGCAGTCCTGGGACGGACCCACTTTACGAGCAGTACTTC. Its translation is CASSPGTDPLYEQYF.

This sequence joins TRBV6-2 or TRBV6-3 and TRBJ2-7; TRBD1 agrees at 8 bases. The germline gives CDR1 MNHEY, CDR2 SVGEGT. After removal of 6 bases from V and 4 bases from J, the junction contained 11 bases not matched to a gene. This CDR3 spans 15 amino acids. In nucleotides, the CDR3 is TGTGCCAGCAGCCATCTACAGGGGGGATCTTACGAGCAGTACTTC. It specifies CASSHLQGGSYEQYF.

The CDR3 DNA reads as TGTGCCATCAGTGAGTCGGCTAGCGGGAGGGCCGAGACCCAGTACTTC. Amino acid sequence: CAISESASGRAETQYF. V and J are TRBV10-3 and TRBJ2-5, with 12 bases fitting TRBD2. Per germline, CDR1 ENHRY and CDR2 SYGVKD. Losses at the gene ends were 0 bases for V and 5 bases for J; bases not matched to a gene: 4. This CDR3 is built from 16 residues.

This clonotype has just a few counts. The genes are TRBV7-9 and TRBJ2-1; 11 bases are a match to TRBD2. Germline V lookup: CDR1 SEHNR, CDR2 FQNEAQ (reference sequence). The CDR3 contains 14 residues. Trimming removed 4 bases from V and 9 bases from J; junction bases left unmatched: 5. The CDR3 nucleotides read TGTGCCAGCAGCTCTAGCGGGAGGCTCGGTGAGCAGTTCTTC. Translated, it gives CASSSSGRLGEQFF.

This clonotype was seen repeatedly, ten times or more. V gene TRBV29-1 combines with J gene TRBJ2-7, with 7 bases identical to TRBD2. V shed 4 bases and J 0 bases; nucleotides not matched to a gene: 3. The length of the CDR3 is 13 residues. Looked up from germline, CDR1 is SQVTM and CDR2 is ANQGSEA. The CDR3 bases are TGCAGCGTTGCTGTAGCGGGCTCCTACGAGCAGTACTTC. This codes for CSVAVAGSYEQYF.

This clonotype has more than one count but fewer than ten. The V call is TRBV10-3, the J call TRBJ1-1, with TRBD1 as a possible D gene (6 bases). This CDR3 has 13 residues. Trimming removed 11 bases from V and 1 base from J, with 14 bases in between. Germline V gene lookup returns CDR1 ENHRY and CDR2 SYGVKD. The CDR3 DNA is TGTGCCTCCCGGACAGTTTCGAACACTGAAGCTTTCTTT. This translates into CASRTVSNTEAFF.

This clonotype showed up just a few times. The J gene is TRBJ1-1, the V gene TRBV13; D not certain. Trimming removed 1 base from V and 2 bases from J, with 11 bases in between. CDR3 size: 15 residues. Germline V gives CDR1 PRHDT, CDR2 FYEKMQ (reference sequence). The CDR3 loop reads CASSLAGAVNTEAFF. CDR3 in DNA: TGTGCCAGCAGCTTAGCGGGAGCGGTCAACACTGAAGCTTTCTTT.

Notes on this clonotype: One end of the junction is discordant with germline, which a read error may explain. V and J are TRBV9 and TRBJ2-7; 11 nucleotides line up with TRBD2. CDR1 and CDR2 from the germline V gene are SGDLS and YYNGEE. The CDR3 totals 15 residues. The CDR3 nucleotides are TGTGCCAGCAACGTAGCCGGGACTAGCGGCTACGAGCAGTACTTC. This sequence encodes CASNVAGTSGYEQYF.

This clonotype appeared many times. This chain uses TRBV5-1 with TRBJ1-6, with 8 bases identical to TRBD1. The germline V gene encodes CDR1 SGHRS and CDR2 YFSETQ. This CDR3 spans 15 amino acids. Trimming cost V 0 bases and J 10 bases; bases outside gene matches: 6. In DNA, the CDR3 is TGCGCCAGCAGCTTGGATACAGGGGGAGCATCACCCCTCCACTTT. It encodes CASSLDTGGASPLHF.

The CDR3 DNA sequence: TGTGCCAGCAGTTTCGTTGACGCGCTTCGCGGGGAGCAGTACTTC. Its protein product is CASSFVDALRGEQYF. The chain has TRBV27 and TRBJ2-7, with D possibly TRBD2 on 5 matching bases. Germline V lookup: CDR1 MNHEY, CDR2 SMNVEV (reference sequence). The CDR3 totals 15 residues. V was shortened by 3 bases and J by 7 bases, with 19 bases between the two germline ends.

This clonotype was seen more than once but under ten times. The chain is built from TRBV11-2 and TRBJ2-7; no definite D call. The CDR3 consists of 12 residues. Germline V lookup: CDR1 SGHAT, CDR2 FQNNGV. V was clipped by 0 bases and J by 6 bases, with 6 bases between them. Here the CDR3 reads CASSLESSEQYF. The CDR3 region has the DNA TGTGCCAGCAGCTTAGAGTCTTCCGAGCAGTACTTC.

This clonotype has more than one count but fewer than ten. CDR3 region: CATAGTGAPSGANVLTF. CDR3 nucleotides: TGTGCCACCGCCGGGACAGGGGCGCCCTCTGGGGCCAACGTCCTGACTTTC. The rearrangement links TRBV24-1 to TRBJ2-6; 10 positions match TRBD1. The length of the CDR3 is 17 residues. Germline CDR1 and CDR2: KGHDR and SFDVKD. The V and J ends lost 9 bases and 0 bases, in that order; junction bases with no gene match: 7.

This clonotype was detected only a few times. The genes are TRBV5-6 and TRBJ2-7; a possible D gene is TRBD1 (5 bases). Germline V CDR1 and CDR2: SGHDT, YYEEEE. The germline V and J ends were trimmed by 2 bases and 5 bases, with 17 bases remaining between them. The CDR3 is 15 residues long. For the CDR3, the DNA is TGTGCCAGCAGCTTCATGGTCAATTCAGGGCACGAGCAGTACTTC. Amino acid sequence: CASSFMVNSGHEQYF.

This chain joins TRBV2 and TRBJ2-1, with D possibly matching TRBD1 (6 bases). CDR1 is SNHLY, CDR2 FYNNEI, per germline. Trimming stripped 8 bases from V and 2 bases from J, with 10 bases between. The length of the CDR3 is 13 residues. The CDR3 sequence: CASHRATYNEQFF. The DNA for the CDR3 is TGTGCCAGCCACAGGGCAACCTACAATGAGCAGTTCTTC.

This clonotype came up many times. This chain links TRBV3-1 with TRBJ2-3, with 9 bases matching TRBD2. J was trimmed by 2 bases and V by 1 base; bases with no gene match: 1. CDR1 is LGHDT and CDR2 is YNNKEL in the germline V gene (reference sequence). The CDR3 length is 15 residues. CDR3 region: CASSQGTSDTDTQYF. The CDR3 coding sequence is TGTGCCAGCAGCCAAGGGACTAGCGACACAGATACGCAGTATTTT.

The CDR3, as DNA: TGTGCCAGCGGGAGGTTTGACTCTGGAAACACCATATATTTT. Protein product: CASGRFDSGNTIYF. The chain combines TRBV9 with TRBJ1-3; D is undetermined. This CDR3 is 14 amino acids long. CDR1 is SGDLS, CDR2 YYNGEE, per germline. V dropped 7 bases and J dropped 0 bases, with 11 bases sitting between them.

The chain combines TRBV29-1 with TRBJ2-1, with 11 bases that match TRBD2. CDR3 length equals 14 residues. V lost 5 bases to trimming and J lost 4 bases; unmatched junction nucleotides: 4. In germline, CDR1 is SQVTM, CDR2 ANQGSEA. The CDR3 loop is CSVTTSGGYNEQFF. The CDR3, as DNA: TGCAGCGTTACCACTAGCGGGGGATACAATGAGCAGTTCTTC.

This clonotype was counted between two and nine times. V is TRBV29-1 and J is TRBJ2-3; 10 bases agree with TRBD2. This CDR3 is 14 amino acids long. Germline assignment: CDR1 SQVTM and CDR2 ANQGSEA. Trimming took 6 bases from V and 6 from J; bases not matched to a gene: 9. CDR3 protein: CSVETSGKADTQYF. DNA of the CDR3: TGCAGCGTGGAAACTAGCGGGAAGGCGGATACGCAGTATTTT.

This clonotype occurred many times. V is TRBV12-3 or TRBV12-4 and J is TRBJ2-7; D gene unclear. This CDR3 spans 15 amino acids. Trimming took off 4 bases at V and 4 bases at J, with 17 bases between the two ends. CDR3 residues: CASSSRAAQGYEQYF. DNA of the CDR3: TGTGCCAGCAGTTCTAGGGCCGCTCAAGGATACGAGCAGTACTTC.

The chain uses TRBV2 and TRBJ2-7; TRBD1 might be the D (6 bases). Germline lookup yields CDR1 SNHLY and CDR2 FYNNEI. CDR3 length equals 14 residues. V was shortened by 3 bases and J by 0 bases, with 9 bases between the two germline ends. In nucleotides, the CDR3 is TGTGCCAGCAGTGAGCAGGGGACCTCCTACGAGCAGTACTTC. Protein product: CASSEQGTSYEQYF.

This clonotype was picked up many times. CDR3 in DNA: TGTGCCAGCAGCCAAGAGCGTCTAGCGGGCTACGAGCAGTACTTC. Translated, it gives CASSQERLAGYEQYF. The rearrangement links TRBV3-1 to TRBJ2-7; 8 bases match TRBD2. V shed 0 bases, J shed 3 bases, and the junction held 4 bases outside the gene matches. The CDR3 contains 15 residues. The germline gives CDR1 LGHDT, CDR2 YNNKEL (reference sequence).

This clonotype was seen ten or more times. The chain links TRBV10-3 to TRBJ2-7; TRBD1 aligns across 8 bases. The CDR3 is 12 residues long. After removal of 9 bases from V and 3 bases from J, the junction contained 4 bases not matched to a gene. CDR1 is ENHRY, CDR2 SYGVKD, per germline. CDR3 protein: CAMDRENYEQYF. CDR3 nucleotide sequence: TGTGCCATGGACAGGGAAAACTACGAGCAGTACTTC.

This chain uses TRBV3-1 with TRBJ2-3; 8 bases match TRBD1. The CDR3 is 18 residues long. From germline, CDR1 is LGHDT and CDR2 YNNKEL (reference sequence). The ends lost 0 bases at V and 5 bases at J; junction bases unmatched: 13. The CDR3, as DNA: TGTGCCAGCAGCCAAGAATTAGAAACAGGGGGTCCCATAGATACGCAGTATTTT. The encoded protein is CASSQELETGGPIDTQYF.

The sample holds a few counts of this clonotype. V usage is TRBV29-1 and J usage is TRBJ2-1; D gene uncertain. The germline V and J ends were trimmed by 3 bases and 2 bases, with 8 bases remaining between them. This CDR3 is built from 13 residues. Germline V gene sequence: CDR1 SQVTM, CDR2 ANQGSEA. CDR3 loop: CSVEAHTYNEQFF. The CDR3 DNA sequence: TGCAGCGTTGAGGCGCATACCTACAATGAGCAGTTCTTC.

This clonotype was seen a handful of times. The chain couples TRBV29-1 to TRBJ1-4; D is unresolved. Germline CDR1 is SQVTM and CDR2 is ANQGSEA. Deletions cut 0 bases from V and 8 bases from J, with 7 bases between. This CDR3 has 12 amino acids. CDR3 in DNA: TGCAGCGTTGAAGATTCGGGGGAAAAACTGTTTTTT. This translates into CSVEDSGEKLFF.

This chain links TRBV7-9 with TRBJ1-4; 7 nucleotides line up with TRBD1. The CDR3 runs 14 residues. With 2 bases clipped from V and 7 bases from J, the junction kept 4 bases outside the gene matches. Germline-derived CDR1 and CDR2 are SEHNR and FQNEAQ (reference sequence). CDR3 sequence (DNA): TGTGCCAGCAGCTTACAGGGGGATGGTGAAAAACTGTTTTTT. Translated: CASSLQGDGEKLFF.